What follows are 29 T cell receptor beta chains derived from one specimen sequenced in a study of CD8 T cell repertoires and HIV-1 epitope variants. Their specific antigens are unknown. Method: immunoSEQ multiplex PCR; TCRdb's copy keeps in-frame clones and lacks some. The sample holds under 6,000 clones, 55% to 70% seen once. The sequencing input was cultured CD8+ T cells derived from PBMCs. Receptors were obtained from a male donor with HIV.

The sample holds one count of this clone. The chain recombines TRBV5-6 with TRBJ1-4, with TRBD1 identical over 9 bases. The CDR3 totals 14 residues. Looked up from germline, CDR1 is SGHDT and CDR2 is YYEEEE. Trimming at V came to 4 bases and at J to 8 bases, leaving 6 bases not matched to a gene. The CDR3 spells CASSQGTGLEKLFF. The CDR3 bases are TGTGCCAGCAGCCAAGGGACAGGGCTGGAAAAACTGTTTTTT.

The chain recombines TRBV28 with TRBJ2-7; D may match TRBD1 or TRBD2 (5 bases each). Trimming left V 3 bases short and J 3 bases short, with 9 bases between. Germline CDR1 and CDR2: MDHEN and SYDVKM. The CDR3 is 13 amino acids. CDR3 in amino acids: CASSLQGDYEQYF. The CDR3 DNA follows: TGTGCCAGCAGTTTGCAGGGAGACTACGAGCAGTACTTC.

V and J are TRBV5-6 and TRBJ1-2, with 8 bases aligning to TRBD1. Per the germline V gene, CDR1 is SGHDT and CDR2 is YYEEEE. V shed 2 bases and J 4 bases; nucleotides not matched to a gene: 4. This CDR3 region has 14 residues. CDR3 sequence: CASSFGTGAYGYTF. In DNA, the CDR3 is TGTGCCAGCAGCTTTGGGACAGGCGCCTATGGCTACACCTTC.

The CDR3 here is CASSVSASGNYGYTF. The CDR3 nucleotides are TGTGCCAGCAGTGTCTCGGCGAGTGGGAACTATGGCTACACCTTC. The chain combines TRBV6-1 with TRBJ1-2; no clear D gene. Between the trimmed V and J ends, which lost 4 bases and 2 bases, there was a span of 14 bases. The CDR3 loop spans 15 amino acids. Germline loops: CDR1 MNHNS, CDR2 SASEGT.

The chain carries TRBV5-5 and TRBJ2-1, with TRBD2 matching 10 bases. The length of the CDR3 is 16 residues. V was clipped by 4 bases and J by 2 bases; unmatched bases: 6. Germline CDR1 is SGHKS and CDR2 is YYEKEE (reference sequence). The CDR3 sequence: CASSVAGGPPYNEQFF. CDR3 coding DNA: TGTGCCAGCAGCGTAGCGGGAGGCCCCCCCTACAATGAGCAGTTCTTC.

The chain uses TRBV7-2 and TRBJ1-2; 7 positions agree with TRBD1. Germline trimming cut 1 base from V and 8 bases from J; bases unmatched to any gene: 4. Germline CDR1 is SGHTA and CDR2 is FQGNSA. This CDR3 is 13 amino acids long. The CDR3 here is CASSLERGRGYTF. The CDR3 coding sequence is TGTGCCAGCAGCTTAGAAAGGGGGCGCGGCTACACCTTC.

The J gene is TRBJ1-1, the V gene TRBV6-6; no clear D gene. V lost 2 bases and J lost 8, with 15 bases in between. The CDR3 is made up of 14 amino acids. Per the germline V gene, CDR1 is MNHNY and CDR2 is SVGAGI (reference sequence). This chain's CDR3 is CASSYGLGGVEAFF. CDR3 nucleotides: TGTGCCAGCAGTTACGGGCTAGGCGGGGTCGAAGCTTTCTTT.

This chain connects TRBV5-1 to TRBJ1-1; D not certain. This CDR3 has 13 amino acids. V dropped 0 bases and J dropped 0 bases, with 3 bases sitting between them. The germline V gene encodes CDR1 SGHRS and CDR2 YFSETQ. CDR3 DNA: TGCGCCAGCAGCTTGGTGTTGAACACTGAAGCTTTCTTT. This gives the protein CASSLVLNTEAFF.

This clone was observed a handful of times. The rearrangement uses TRBV30 and TRBJ2-1, with 10 bases that match TRBD1. Trimming took 3 bases from V and 16 from J; bases not matched to a gene: 6. The CDR3 has 11 amino acids. Germline V gives CDR1 GTSNPN, CDR2 SVGIG (reference sequence). The CDR3 region is CAWSSGTGDFF. CDR3 DNA: TGTGCCTGGAGCAGCGGGACAGGGGATTTCTTC.

The chain couples TRBV7-8 to TRBJ2-5; TRBD2 aligns across 14 bases. Germline V gene sequence: CDR1 SGHVS, CDR2 FQNEAQ. V gave up 8 bases and J gave up 5 bases; unmatched junction bases: 7. The CDR3 runs 15 residues. The CDR3 DNA reads TGTGCCAGCTTTAATCGACTAGCGGGAGGGGAGACCCAGTACTTC. It specifies CASFNRLAGGETQYF.

This chain uses TRBV29-1 with TRBJ1-1; D ambiguous. V lost 4 bases and J 0 bases, leaving 15 bases between the germline ends. The CDR3 sequence is 15 residues long. Germline CDR1 is SQVTM and CDR2 is ANQGSEA. CDR3 in amino acids: CSVVGRGYMNTEAFF. In nucleotides, the CDR3 is TGCAGCGTTGTTGGACGGGGTTACATGAACACTGAAGCTTTCTTT.

V gene TRBV6-5 combines with J gene TRBJ2-1; 10 bases fit TRBD2. Germline-derived CDR1 and CDR2 are MNHEY and SVGAGI. The trim removed 0 bases at V and 5 bases at J, leaving 4 bases unmatched. The CDR3 loop spans 16 amino acids. Written as DNA, the CDR3 is TGTGCCAGCAGTTACTCTCCTAGCGGGAGCCACAATGAGCAGTTCTTC. It specifies CASSYSPSGSHNEQFF.

This clone has just a few counts. J is TRBJ2-7 and V is TRBV27; the D gene is possibly TRBD2 (6 bases). This CDR3 has 14 residues. Germline V gives CDR1 MNHEY, CDR2 SMNVEV (reference sequence). Trimming cost V 1 base and J 7 bases, with 14 bases left between them. The CDR3 sequence is CASSLYGRVREQYF. CDR3 nucleotide sequence: TGTGCCAGCAGTTTATACGGGAGAGTAAGGGAGCAGTACTTC.

This clone was recorded a few times. The DNA of the CDR3 is TGTGCCAGCGGCCGGGGGTTAGATGAGCAGTTCTTC. Protein sequence: CASGRGLDEQFF. V gene TRBV19 combines with J gene TRBJ2-1, with D possibly matching TRBD2 (6 bases). Trimming left V 9 bases short and J 8 bases short, with 14 bases between. Looked up from germline, CDR1 is LNHDA and CDR2 is SQIVND (reference sequence). The CDR3 has 12 residues.

This clone appeared a single time. This chain connects TRBV4-2 to TRBJ2-1, with 7 bases aligning to TRBD1. CDR1 is LGHNA, CDR2 YNFKEQ, per germline. This CDR3 has 17 amino acids. V was clipped by 2 bases and J by 3 bases; unmatched bases: 10. Written as DNA, the CDR3 is TGTGCCAGCAGCCAACCCCGGGACAGCTCTTTCTACAATGAGCAGTTCTTC. This sequence encodes CASSQPRDSSFYNEQFF.

This clone occurred a few times. J is TRBJ2-7 and V is TRBV27; no clear D. Germline CDR1 and CDR2: MNHEY and SMNVEV (reference sequence). Trimming shortened V by 5 bases and J by 3 bases, and 11 bases separated the two germline ends. The CDR3 totals 13 residues. The CDR3 loop is CASSPRPNYEQYF. The CDR3 DNA reads TGTGCCAGCAGTCCAAGACCTAACTACGAGCAGTACTTC.

V and J are TRBV30 and TRBJ2-5; D gene uncertain. In germline, CDR1 is GTSNPN, CDR2 SVGIG (reference sequence). The ends were cut back, 0 bases at V and 3 bases at J, with 5 bases in the middle. This CDR3 has 12 residues. The CDR3 is CAWSVMEETQYF. CDR3 sequence (DNA): TGTGCCTGGAGTGTAATGGAAGAGACCCAGTACTTC.

The chain carries TRBV2 and TRBJ1-1; 7 nucleotides line up with TRBD1. Germline-derived CDR1 and CDR2 are SNHLY and FYNNEI. This CDR3 has 13 residues. J was trimmed by 6 bases and V by 3 bases; bases with no gene match: 4. The CDR3 loop is CASSEAGTAEAFF. CDR3 bases: TGTGCCAGCAGTGAGGCAGGGACAGCTGAAGCTTTCTTT.

V is TRBV7-2 and J is TRBJ1-1; D not resolved. The CDR3 length is 13 residues. CDR1 is SGHTA, CDR2 FQGNSA, per germline. The germline V and J ends were trimmed by 1 base and 7 bases, with 10 bases remaining between them. The chain's CDR3 is CASSLGGENEAFF. The DNA for the CDR3 is TGTGCCAGCAGCTTAGGCGGGGAGAATGAAGCTTTCTTT.

V gene TRBV28 combines with J gene TRBJ2-2; D is perhaps TRBD1 or TRBD2 (5 bases each). The CDR3 is 16 amino acids. Trimming took 6 bases from V and 4 from J, leaving 18 bases between them. Germline CDR1 and CDR2: MDHEN and SYDVKM. CDR3 amino acids: CASSPRGEIGTGELFF. The DNA of the CDR3 is TGTGCCAGCAGCCCTAGAGGGGAGATCGGCACCGGGGAGCTGTTTTTT.

The J gene is TRBJ1-3, the V gene TRBV5-6; unclear D gene. V was shortened by 3 bases and J by 0 bases, with 10 bases between the two germline ends. Germline values: CDR1 SGHDT, CDR2 YYEEEE. The length of the CDR3 is 15 residues. CDR3 sequence: CASSSTRVSGNTIYF. The CDR3 region has the DNA TGTGCCAGCAGCTCAACAAGGGTCTCTGGAAACACCATATATTTT.

The chain recombines TRBV27 with TRBJ1-1; D is undetermined. CDR1 is MNHEY, CDR2 SMNVEV, per germline (reference sequence). There are 15 residues in the CDR3. V was trimmed by 3 bases and J by 7 bases, leaving 18 bases between them. The CDR3 DNA is TGTGCCAGCAGTTTGCCCCCGTCCCTTGGCGGTGAAGCTTTCTTT. It specifies CASSLPPSLGGEAFF.

This clone has a handful of counts. J is TRBJ2-5 and V is TRBV5-5, with TRBD2 matching over 11 bases. J lost 2 bases, V lost 2 bases, and 2 bases had no gene match. In germline, CDR1 is SGHKS, CDR2 YYEKEE (reference sequence). The CDR3 has 15 residues. The CDR3 DNA reads TGTGCCAGCAGCTTTTCTAGCGGGGGGCAAGAGACCCAGTACTTC. This codes for CASSFSSGGQETQYF.

This clone has a handful of counts. The chain employs TRBV5-1 and TRBJ2-4; 9 bases align to TRBD1. The CDR3 consists of 14 residues. J gave up 7 bases and V 4 bases, and 6 bases lay outside the gene matches. Germline V CDR1 and CDR2: SGHRS, YFSETQ. The CDR3 protein is CASSLLGQGNIQYF. CDR3 nucleotides: TGCGCCAGCAGCCTGTTGGGACAGGGTAACATTCAGTACTTC. Together with reference TRBV5-1 and TRBJ2-4, the CDR3 gives the full variable domain: KAGVTQTPRYLIKTRGQQVTLSCSPISGHRSVSWYQQTPGQGLQFLFEYFSETQRNKGNFPGRFSGRQFSNSRSEMNVSTLELGDSALYLCASSLLGQGNIQYFGAGTRLSVL.

The chain recombines TRBV15 with TRBJ2-1; 11 positions agree with TRBD2. Per the germline V gene, CDR1 is LNHNV and CDR2 is YYDKDF (reference sequence). V was pared by 0 bases and J by 0 bases, with 7 bases of the junction left unmatched. This CDR3 contains 19 residues. The CDR3 nucleotides are TGTGCCACCAGCAGAGATCGGCTAGCGGGGGGAAGCTCCTACAATGAGCAGTTCTTC. Amino acid sequence: CATSRDRLAGGSSYNEQFF.

Here the CDR3 DNA reads TGTGCCAGCAGCGGTCTCAATGAGCAGTTCTTC. Protein sequence: CASSGLNEQFF. This chain links TRBV7-9 with TRBJ2-1; D uncertain. This CDR3 has 11 amino acids. Germline CDR1 is SEHNR and CDR2 is FQNEAQ (reference sequence). With 5 bases removed from V and 6 bases from J, the gap between germline ends came to 5 bases.

The chain joins TRBV13 to TRBJ2-5, with D possibly TRBD2 on 6 matching bases. The DNA end favors TRBJ2-7, so the J call may be wrong. The CDR3 covers 13 residues. Germline CDR1 and CDR2: PRHDT and FYEKMQ (reference sequence). The CDR3 reads CASRRRDSYEQYF. CDR3 coding DNA: TGTGCCAGCCGAAGGCGGGACTCCTACGAGCAGTACTTC.

This sequence joins TRBV19 and TRBJ2-1; tentative D call: TRBD1 (6 bases). The CDR3 length is 13 residues. Trimming cost V 5 bases and J 8 bases, with 13 bases left between them. Germline V gene lookup returns CDR1 LNHDA and CDR2 SQIVND (reference sequence). The CDR3 region has the DNA TGTGCCAGTAGTCCCTCAGGGGTCCATGAGCAGTTCTTC. Translation gives CASSPSGVHEQFF.

The chain has TRBV10-2 and TRBJ2-1; 12 bases fit TRBD2. Germline values: CDR1 WSHSY, CDR2 SAAADI. J lost 8 bases, V lost 2 bases, and 16 bases had no gene match. There are 19 residues in the CDR3. Written as DNA, the CDR3 is TGCGCCAGCAGTGAGATGAGACTAGCGGGAGAATACCGAACCGATGAGCAGTTCTTC. This sequence encodes CASSEMRLAGEYRTDEQFF.